Listed below are T cell receptor beta chains from one sample, sequenced in a study of cytomegalovirus exposure and HLA in healthy donors. Measured with immunoSEQ multiplex PCR; TCRdb has only the in-frame clones, and not every one. Among about 170,000 clones, nearly 80% were seen once, and the ten largest hold almost 6.5%. The sample comprised PBMCs. The receptor source for this set is a man aged 40-49 years in good health and CMV-seropositive. Each CDR3 is given with its conserved first and last residue. The D gene is left open where the match is weak. Size values are once, few and many counts, or a class for expanded clones, and some rows have none.

d_call clone_size j_call v_call cdr3_nt cdr3_aa
TRBD1 - TRBJ2-3 TRBV19 TGTGCCAGTAGGCCACAGGGGACAGATACGCAGTATTTT CASRPQGTDTQYF
- - TRBJ2-7 TRBV11-2 TGTGCCAGCAGCTTCGGGGGCTCCTACGAGCAGTACTTC CASSFGGSYEQYF
TRBD2 - TRBJ2-7 TRBV19 TGTGCCAGTAGTCCGATGGGGGGGTCTACGTTGCACGAGCAGTACTTC CASSPMGGSTLHEQYF
- - TRBJ1-1 TRBV5-1 TGCGCCAGCAGCTTGGAACTTGATACTGAAGCTTTCTTT CASSLELDTEAFF
- - TRBJ1-6 TRBV11-2 TGTGCCAGCAGCTTATCATACCTCCCCCGAGGCAATTCACCCCTCCACTTT CASSLSYLPRGNSPLHF
- - TRBJ1-1 TRBV6-6 TGTGCCAGCAACCGTCGACAGACACCTGAAGCTTTCTTT CASNRRQTPEAFF
- - TRBJ2-1 TRBV5-1 TGCGCCAGCAGCGGAGCCAGCTCCTACAATGAGCAGTTCTTC CASSGASSYNEQFF
- once TRBJ1-5 TRBV28 TGTGCCAGCAGTTTAATAGGGGGACAGCCCCAGCATTTT CASSLIGGQPQHF
TRBD2 - TRBJ2-7 TRBV18 TGTGCCAGCTCACCTCCCGGACTAGCTCCCCACGAGCAGTACTTC CASSPPGLAPHEQYF
TRBD1 - TRBJ1-1 TRBV7-6 TGTGCCAGCAGCCCGGACAGGCAGAACACTGAAGCTTTCTTT CASSPDRQNTEAFF
TRBD2 once TRBJ2-7 TRBV12-5 TGTGCTAGTGGTTTGACACCACTGGGCGGGAGAATCCGGGGCTACGAGCAGTACTTC CASGLTPLGGRIRGYEQYF
- once TRBJ2-7 TRBV5-1 TGCGCCAGCAGCTTGGTGGAGACCGGCTTCGGTATGAGCGAGCAGTACTTC CASSLVETGFGMSEQYF
TRBD1 - TRBJ2-2 TRBV5-1 TGCGCCAGCAGCCCAGGACAGGGCTCAGCCGGGGAGCTGTTTTTT CASSPGQGSAGELFF
- - TRBJ2-5 TRBV5-5 TGTGCCAGCAGCCCCCGGGAGACCCAGTACTTC CASSPRETQYF
- - TRBJ1-1 TRBV7-8 TGTGCCAGCAGCTTAACAGGGTTTTTGTCCACTGAAGCTTTCTTT CASSLTGFLSTEAFF
TRBD2 few TRBJ2-5 TRBV10-3 TGTGCCATCAGTGAGCCTAGCGGGGGACAAGAGACCCAGTACTTC CAISEPSGGQETQYF
- - TRBJ1-6 TRBV28 TGTGCCAGCAGAGACAGATACTCCTATAATTCACCCCTCCACTTT CASRDRYSYNSPLHF
TRBD2 - TRBJ2-1 TRBV19 TGTGCCAGTAGTTTAGCGGGAGGGGTCGACAATGAGCAGTTCTTC CASSLAGGVDNEQFF
- - TRBJ2-1 TRBV10-3 TGTGCCAGCGAAGAAAGCCGTTACAATGAGCAGTTCTTC CASEESRYNEQFF
- - TRBJ1-1 TRBV29-1 TGCAGCGCCTGTTCTCAGGAGAACACTGAAGCTTTCTTT CSACSQENTEAFF
- - TRBJ2-7 TRBV29-1 TGCAGCGTTGATGTCGTTCGGGGCGAGCAGTACTTC CSVDVVRGEQYF
- - TRBJ2-2 TRBV5-1 TGCGCCAGCAGCTTGGGACACGGATCCGGGGAGCTGTTCTTT CASSLGHGSGELFF
- - TRBJ1-1 TRBV28 TGTGCCAGCAGCCTTAGTTTCACTGAAGCTTTCTTT CASSLSFTEAFF
- - TRBJ1-2 TRBV29-1 TGCAGCGTTGGGGACGGGGGCTATGGCTACACCTTC CSVGDGGYGYTF
- - TRBJ2-7 TRBV18 TGTGCCAGCTCACCACTGAGCACCCACGTCGAGCAGTACTTC CASSPLSTHVEQYF
- - TRBJ1-4 TRBV6-5 TGTGCCAGCAGTTACTCTGGTACAGTGTCTCAGGAAAAACTGTTTTTT CASSYSGTVSQEKLFF
TRBD1 once TRBJ2-7 TRBV2 TGTGCCAGCAAGGACAGGGGCCACGAGCAGTACTTC CASKDRGHEQYF
TRBD1 - TRBJ1-1 TRBV7-9 TGTGCCAGCAGCCCCGGGACAGGGCGACTCCTCGACGTTGAAGCTTTCTTT CASSPGTGRLLDVEAFF
- - TRBJ1-5 TRBV2 TGTGCCAGCAGGATTGGGAGGAATCAGCCCCAGCATTTT CASRIGRNQPQHF
- - TRBJ2-7 TRBV30 TGTGCCTGGAGCCTGCTAGCGAGCTACGAGCAGTACTTC CAWSLLASYEQYF
TRBD2 - TRBJ2-5 TRBV10-1 TGCGCCAGCAGTATGACTAGCGGCGAGACCCAGTACTTC CASSMTSGETQYF
- - TRBJ2-1 TRBV15 TGTGCCACCAGCAGAGGTGCGACAGGTTCCTACAATGAGCAGTTCTTC CATSRGATGSYNEQFF
- - TRBJ2-5 TRBV7-9 TGTGCCATTGAGGGGAGGGAGACCCAGTACTTC CAIEGRETQYF